The 28 T cell receptor beta chains in this list originate from one sample, sequenced in a study of T cells after yellow fever vaccination. In TCRdb, the 5' RACE reads were re-called with MiXCR into one record per CDR3 protein. The profile shows more than 300,000 distinct CDR3 sequences, roughly 4.3% of them singletons. Sequencing used PBMCs, obtained 15 days after the yellow fever booster vaccination. The receptors were gathered from a man aged 18-30 years who received the YFV17D yellow fever vaccine.

This clonotype was found many times. The chain uses TRBV7-2 and TRBJ2-3; 7 bases line up with TRBD2. V was pared by 1 base and J by 4 bases, with 17 bases of the junction left unmatched. Germline V CDR1 and CDR2: SGHTA, FQGNSA. The CDR3 consists of 19 residues. The CDR3 region is CASSLVLAGRRGGADTQYF. The DNA of the CDR3 is TGTGCCAGCAGCTTAGTCTTGGCGGGGCGACGCGGGGGAGCAGATACGCAGTATTTT.

This clonotype was counted a few times. The chain employs TRBV18 and TRBJ1-4; no reliable D call. The V gene lost 5 bases and the J gene lost 4 bases, with 14 bases spanning the gap. The germline V gene encodes CDR1 KGHSH and CDR2 LQKENI. The CDR3 runs to 15 residues. The CDR3 protein is CASSSSTSGNEKLFF. The DNA for the CDR3 is TGTGCCAGCTCATCATCGACAAGCGGTAATGAAAAACTGTTTTTT.

This clonotype has only a few counts. The V and J genes are TRBV25-1 and TRBJ2-4; maybe TRBD2 (6 bases). CDR1 and CDR2 (germline): MGHDK, SYGVNS. The length of the CDR3 is 15 residues. V was pared by 8 bases and J by 10 bases, with 24 bases between. The CDR3 protein is CASLSIGVGAGIQYF. The CDR3 coding sequence is TGTGCCAGCCTTTCTATAGGGGTGGGCGCGGGGATTCAGTACTTC. Full variable domain (rest looked up from reference TRBV25-1 and TRBJ2-4): EADIYQTPRYLVIGTGKKITLECSQTMGHDKMYWYQQDPGMELHLIHYSYGVNSTEKGDLSSESTVSRIRTEHFPLTLESARPSHTSQYLCASLSIGVGAGIQYFGAGTRLSVL.

The V and J genes are TRBV7-2 and TRBJ2-5; TRBD2 matches 7 bases. The CDR3 length is 17 residues. V dropped 5 bases and J dropped 5; count of bases not matched to a gene: 17. Germline V lookup: CDR1 SGHTA, CDR2 FQGNSA. Here the CDR3 reads CASSRELGTGGRETQYF. The CDR3 DNA follows: TGTGCCAGCAGCCGAGAACTGGGGACGGGGGGAAGGGAGACCCAGTACTTC.

This clonotype was detected only a few times. The gene calls are TRBV4-3 and TRBJ2-2, with TRBD1 identical over 7 bases. V dropped 0 bases and J dropped 4; count of bases not matched to a gene: 5. This CDR3 contains 16 residues. The germline gives CDR1 LGHNA, CDR2 YSLEER. CDR3 loop: CASSQEGAGGTGELFF. DNA for the CDR3: TGCGCCAGCAGCCAAGAGGGGGCAGGGGGCACCGGGGAGCTGTTTTTT.

The gene calls are TRBV29-1 and TRBJ2-7; D assignment may be TRBD1 or TRBD2 (5 bases each). Germline CDR1 reads SQVTM; CDR2 reads ANQGSEA. Trimming removed 7 bases at V and 1 base at J, with 14 bases between. The CDR3 is 13 residues long. The CDR3 DNA follows: TGCAGCGGCCGGGGCGGTGGATCCTACGAGCAGTACTTC. It codes for CSGRGGGSYEQYF.

The chain is built from TRBV5-1 and TRBJ2-6; 8 positions agree with TRBD1. The CDR3 sequence is 18 residues long. The V segment lost 2 bases and the J segment 0 bases; nucleotides outside the gene matches: 7. Germline V gene data show CDR1 as SGHRS and CDR2 as YFSETQ. The CDR3 DNA reads as TGCGCCAGCAGCTTTGGAGACAGGGGATCCTCTGGGGCCAACGTCCTGACTTTC. This sequence encodes CASSFGDRGSSGANVLTF.

This clonotype appeared many times. The junction differs from germline at one of its ends, possibly a read error. The gene calls are TRBV9 and TRBJ2-3; D is possibly TRBD2 (7 bases). This CDR3 has 15 amino acids. The germline V gene has CDR1 SGDLS and CDR2 YYNGEE. The CDR3 sequence is CASSVERGGTDTQYF. CDR3 nucleotides: TGTGCCAGCAGCGTAGAGAGGGGGGGCACGGATACGCAGTATTTT.

This clonotype was seen a handful of times. The chain uses TRBV6-2 or TRBV6-3 and TRBJ1-6; 11 nucleotides align to TRBD1. CDR3 length: 15 residues. Germline CDR1 is MNHEY and CDR2 is SVGEGT. With V trimmed by 6 bases and J by 8 bases, 6 bases remained unmatched. CDR3 residues: CASSRTGGWDSPLHF. The CDR3 nucleotides read TGTGCCAGCAGCCGGACAGGGGGCTGGGATTCACCCCTCCACTTT.

There are many counts of this clonotype. The CDR3 sequence is CASSWGQADNSPLHF. CDR3 nucleotide sequence: TGTGCCAGCAGCTGGGGACAGGCCGATAATTCACCCCTCCACTTT. The rearrangement joins TRBV7-2 to TRBJ1-6; 8 nucleotides agree with TRBD1. CDR1 is SGHTA, CDR2 FQGNSA, per germline. J gave up 5 bases and V 4 bases, and 4 bases lay outside the gene matches. The CDR3 covers 15 residues.

This clonotype was found a few times. V usage is TRBV7-9 and J usage is TRBJ1-3, with a possible D match to TRBD1 (5 bases). V was pared by 5 bases and J by 5 bases, with 13 bases between. Germline CDR1 SEHNR, CDR2 FQNEAQ (reference sequence). The CDR3 is 14 amino acids. CDR3 in amino acids: CASSPQGLRNTIYF. For the CDR3, the DNA is TGTGCCAGCAGCCCCCAGGGACTCCGAAACACCATATATTTT.

CDR3 sequence: CASSFRKQETQYF. The DNA of the CDR3 is TGTGCCAGCAGCTTTCGCAAGCAAGAGACCCAGTACTTC. The chain is built from TRBV7-3 and TRBJ2-5; D not resolved. The V end was cut by 3 bases, the J end by 2 bases, with 7 bases between. Germline loops: CDR1 SGHTA, CDR2 FQGTGA. This CDR3 has 13 amino acids.

This clonotype was detected only a few times. The CDR3 region has the DNA TGTGCCAGCAGCTTAGAAAACAGGGTCGGAGCCCACCAGTTCTTC. Encoded protein: CASSLENRVGAHQFF. The rearrangement joins TRBV7-9 to TRBJ2-1; D is perhaps TRBD1 (6 bases). Germline V gene data show CDR1 as SEHNR and CDR2 as FQNEAQ (reference sequence). Trimming removed 1 base from V and 13 bases from J, with 20 bases in between. The CDR3 has 15 residues.

In this sample, this clonotype turned up many times. CDR3 nucleotide sequence: TGTGCCACCAGTGATTTGCCGAGGGACGGGCTGGCGAACACCGGGGAGCTGTTTTTT. Translated: CATSDLPRDGLANTGELFF. The chain joins TRBV24-1 to TRBJ2-2; TRBD1 or TRBD2 may be the D gene (5 bases each). V gave up 0 bases and J gave up 0 bases, with 16 bases separating them. The CDR3 length is 19 residues. The germline V gene encodes CDR1 KGHDR and CDR2 SFDVKD.

This clonotype was seen a handful of times. This sequence joins TRBV4-3 and TRBJ2-6; D not resolved. From germline, CDR1 is LGHNA and CDR2 YSLEER. The CDR3 is 15 residues long. V was shortened by 4 bases and J by 1 base, with 8 bases between the two germline ends. CDR3 sequence: CASSPTESGANVLTF. The CDR3 bases are TGCGCCAGCAGCCCGACGGAATCTGGGGCCAACGTCCTGACTTTC.

This clonotype has at least ten counts. The V and J genes are TRBV27 and TRBJ2-7; D remains ambiguous. Per the germline V gene, CDR1 is MNHEY and CDR2 is SMNVEV (reference sequence). V lost 4 bases to trimming and J lost 4 bases, with 8 bases between them. This CDR3 contains 12 residues. The CDR3 sequence: CASSSLLYEQYV. The CDR3 DNA sequence: TGTGCCAGCAGTTCTCTGCTATACGAGCAGTACGTC.

This clonotype was seen only a few times. The gene calls are TRBV7-3 and TRBJ2-5; TRBD2 is a possible D gene (6 bases). There are 15 residues in the CDR3. Trimming left V 0 bases short and J 5 bases short, with 13 bases between. Germline CDR1 SGHTA, CDR2 FQGTGA. CDR3 bases: TGTGCCAGCAGCTTAACTGGGAGGTCTCAGGAGACCCAGTACTTC. This sequence encodes CASSLTGRSQETQYF.

This clonotype was seen at least ten times. This chain uses TRBV7-7 with TRBJ2-1, with D perhaps matching TRBD2 (6 bases). The length of the CDR3 is 15 residues. V was clipped by 3 bases and J by 6 bases, with 15 bases between them. Germline V gene data show CDR1 as SSHAT and CDR2 as FNYEAQ (reference sequence). The CDR3 nucleotides are TGTGCCAGCAGCTTTGGCGGGGTATTTGGCAATGAGCAGTTCTTC. It encodes CASSFGGVFGNEQFF.

This clonotype was detected many times. The chain recombines TRBV5-1 with TRBJ2-1; D is possibly TRBD2 (6 bases). CDR3 length: 15 amino acids. CDR1 is SGHRS, CDR2 YFSETQ, per germline. Trimming cost V 0 bases and J 5 bases, with 12 bases left between them. The CDR3 is CASSLAGGEHNEQFF. The CDR3 bases are TGCGCCAGCAGCTTGGCCGGGGGAGAACACAATGAGCAGTTCTTC.

This clonotype was recorded at least ten times. The chain is built from TRBV4-1 and TRBJ1-1; 7 bases map to TRBD1. V lost 1 base to trimming and J lost 0 bases; unmatched junction nucleotides: 5. Germline lookup yields CDR1 MGHRA and CDR2 YSYEKL. The CDR3 loop spans 16 amino acids. Written as DNA, the CDR3 is TGCGCCAGCAGCCAAGGGACAGGAGTAATGAACACTGAAGCTTTCTTT. As protein: CASSQGTGVMNTEAFF.

There are many counts of this clonotype. The chain joins TRBV10-3 to TRBJ2-3; D unclear. This CDR3 is built from 14 residues. Germline V CDR1 and CDR2: ENHRY, SYGVKD. The V and J ends lost 6 bases and 3 bases respectively, with 13 bases between them. CDR3 in DNA: TGTGCCATCAGGGGGATATCTGGTACAGATACGCAGTATTTT. Protein product: CAIRGISGTDTQYF.

This clonotype was seen repeatedly, ten times or more. The genes are TRBV20-1 and TRBJ2-7; D may correspond to TRBD1 or TRBD2 (6 bases each). Germline V CDR1 and CDR2: DFQATT, SNEGSKA (reference sequence). The CDR3 is made up of 12 amino acids. Trimming pared 8 bases from V and 3 bases from J, leaving 14 bases between. CDR3 bases: TGCAGTCTGTCCGGGGGCCACTACGAGCAGTACTTC. Protein: CSLSGGHYEQYF.

The V call is TRBV5-4, the J call TRBJ1-6; D unclear. The CDR3 length is 16 residues. Trimming removed 4 bases at V and 8 bases at J, with 19 bases between. Germline V gene data show CDR1 as SGHNT and CDR2 as YYREEE (reference sequence). The CDR3 here is CASSPRGGADDSPLHF. The CDR3 DNA reads as TGTGCCAGCAGCCCCCGGGGAGGCGCCGACGATTCACCCCTCCACTTT.

In its sample, this clonotype was seen many times. Here the CDR3 DNA reads TGTGCCAGCTCACCATCACAGGGAATCTCCTACGAGCAGTACTTC. Amino acid sequence: CASSPSQGISYEQYF. V and J are TRBV18 and TRBJ2-7, with D perhaps matching TRBD1 (6 bases). Trimming cost V 2 bases and J 0 bases, with 11 bases left between them. CDR3 length equals 15 residues. The germline V gene has CDR1 KGHSH and CDR2 LQKENI.

The rearrangement links TRBV7-9 to TRBJ2-5; 7 bases are shared with TRBD1. CDR1 is SEHNR, CDR2 FQNEAQ, per germline (reference sequence). With V trimmed by 4 bases and J by 3 bases, 8 bases remained unmatched. The CDR3 is made up of 15 amino acids. In nucleotides, the CDR3 is TGTGCCAGCAGCTCCCCCGAAGGACAGGAAGAGACCCAGTACTTC. Its protein product is CASSSPEGQEETQYF.

This clonotype came up a few times. The chain links TRBV11-3 to TRBJ2-1; 14 bases agree with TRBD2. V dropped 5 bases and J dropped 0; count of bases not matched to a gene: 12. The CDR3 is 20 amino acids. The V gene's germline CDR1 is SGHNT and CDR2 YENEEA. Here the CDR3 DNA reads TGTGCCAGCAGCAATCGGACTAGCGGGGGGCCCAGGAGCTCCTACAATGAGCAGTTCTTC. Translated, it gives CASSNRTSGGPRSSYNEQFF. The variable domain in full, with the rest retrieved from reference TRBV11-3 and TRBJ2-1, is EAGVVQSPRYKIIEKKQPVAFWCNPISGHNTLYWYLQNLGQGPELLIRYENEEAVDDSQLPKDRFSAERLKGVDSTLKIQPAELGDSAVYLCASSNRTSGGPRSSYNEQFFGPGTRLTVL.

The chain recombines TRBV28 with TRBJ1-5, with no clear D. Germline V gives CDR1 MDHEN, CDR2 SYDVKM. This CDR3 region has 15 residues. V lost 2 bases and J lost 6, with 14 bases in between. CDR3 nucleotide sequence: TGTGCCAGCAGTTTAGATCTCTGGTCGTCTCAGCCCCAGCATTTT. Its protein product is CASSLDLWSSQPQHF.

In its sample, this clonotype was seen a few times. The V gene is TRBV5-6, the J gene TRBJ2-1, with a possible D match to TRBD1 (6 bases). The V gene's germline CDR1 is SGHDT and CDR2 YYEEEE. This CDR3 has 14 residues. V was pared by 2 bases and J by 6 bases, with 12 bases between. CDR3 in DNA: TGTGCCAGCAGCTTCCTACAGGGCCGCAATGAGCAGTTCTTC. It translates to CASSFLQGRNEQFF.